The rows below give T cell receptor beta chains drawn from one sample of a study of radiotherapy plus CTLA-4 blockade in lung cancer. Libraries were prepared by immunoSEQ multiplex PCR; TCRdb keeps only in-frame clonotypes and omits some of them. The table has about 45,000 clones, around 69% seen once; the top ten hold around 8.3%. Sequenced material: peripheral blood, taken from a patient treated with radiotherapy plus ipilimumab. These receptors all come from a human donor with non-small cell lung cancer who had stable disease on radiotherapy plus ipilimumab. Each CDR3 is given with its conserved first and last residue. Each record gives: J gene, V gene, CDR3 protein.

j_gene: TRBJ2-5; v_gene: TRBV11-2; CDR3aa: CASSSTVTQETQYF
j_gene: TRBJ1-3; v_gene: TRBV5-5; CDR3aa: CASSIITGNTIYF
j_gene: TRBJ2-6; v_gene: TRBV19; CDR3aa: CASIPGQGGLSGANVLTF
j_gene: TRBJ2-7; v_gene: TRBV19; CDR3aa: CASSQRDIYEQYF
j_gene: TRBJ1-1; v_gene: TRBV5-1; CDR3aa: CASRPARDRGTEAFF
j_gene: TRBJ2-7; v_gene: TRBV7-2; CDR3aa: CASSLAPFYEQYF
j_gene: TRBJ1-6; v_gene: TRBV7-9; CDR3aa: CASSLSGTDTPLHF
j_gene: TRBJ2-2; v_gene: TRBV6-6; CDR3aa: CASSYRPSTDTGELFF
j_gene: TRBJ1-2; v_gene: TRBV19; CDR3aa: CASQLGTASSYGYTF
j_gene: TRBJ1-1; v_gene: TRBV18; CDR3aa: CASSQGKNTEAFF